Presented here are 20 T cell receptor beta chains from one specimen sequenced in a study of blood T cells in healthy people across ages. With a J-beta primer mix and a sample-barcoded 5' primer, a second PCR ran about 7 to 12 cycles. Each CDR3 protein gets one entry after TCRdb re-called the 5' RACE reads with MiXCR. Here the sample spans roughly 1,100,000 distinct CDR3 sequences, 20% to 25% being singletons. These data are also associated with another study on T cells of mothers and their children.

Sequencing was carried out using blood. These TCRs come from a girl aged 2 to 9 in good health.

The V call is TRBV7-2, the J call TRBJ1-2, with TRBD1 matching over 9 bases. Germline loops: CDR1 SGHTA, CDR2 FQGNSA. The CDR3 is 16 amino acids. J lost 3 bases, V lost 5 bases, and 10 bases had no gene match. This chain's CDR3 is CASSPQTGGADYGYTF. Written as DNA, the CDR3 is TGTGCCAGCAGCCCCCAAACAGGGGGCGCGGACTATGGCTACACCTTC.

This chain connects TRBV6-5 to TRBJ1-1; D not certain. Germline V gives CDR1 MNHEY, CDR2 SVGAGI. The CDR3 has 11 residues. V lost 5 bases and J lost 5, with 6 bases in between. The CDR3 bases are TGTGCCAGCAGTACAAGGACTGAAGCTTTCTTT. Protein product: CASSTRTEAFF.

This clonotype was observed a few times. The chain combines TRBV6-2 or TRBV6-3 with TRBJ2-7; D perhaps matches TRBD1 (6 bases). Germline V lookup: CDR1 MNHEY, CDR2 SVGEGT. Deletions cut 6 bases from V and 0 bases from J, with 12 bases between. The CDR3 has 14 amino acids. The CDR3 loop reads CASSRWGHSYEQYF. The CDR3 DNA is TGTGCCAGCAGCAGATGGGGGCACTCCTACGAGCAGTACTTC.

The genes are TRBV19 and TRBJ1-2; 8 bases fit TRBD1. Germline CDR1 is LNHDA and CDR2 is SQIVND (reference sequence). V trimming: 11 bases; J trimming: 5 bases; junction bases outside the gene matches: 7. The CDR3 has 12 residues. CDR3 DNA: TGTGCCGTACAGGGGGTTGGTTATGGCTACACCTTC. Amino acid sequence: CAVQGVGYGYTF.

This chain links TRBV4-3 with TRBJ2-5; D unclear. V lost 2 bases and J lost 4, with 17 bases in between. The CDR3 spans 16 residues. Germline values: CDR1 LGHNA, CDR2 YSLEER. CDR3 in amino acids: CASSQNGEFAGETQYF. DNA of the CDR3: TGCGCCAGCAGCCAAAATGGAGAATTTGCTGGAGAGACCCAGTACTTC.

The rearrangement links TRBV20-1 to TRBJ1-4, with 7 nucleotides matching TRBD1. The germline CDR1 and CDR2 sequences are DFQATT and SNEGSKA (reference sequence). This CDR3 has 15 residues. V shed 6 bases, J shed 8 bases, and the junction held 15 bases outside the gene matches. CDR3 sequence (DNA): TGCAGTGCCAGGAAAAATGGCAGGGGGGACGAAAAACTGTTTTTT. This codes for CSARKNGRGDEKLFF.

J is TRBJ2-1 and V is TRBV29-1, with D perhaps matching TRBD1 or TRBD2 (5 bases each). The CDR3 spans 18 residues. Germline lookup yields CDR1 SQVTM and CDR2 ANQGSEA. V gave up 8 bases and J gave up 0 bases, with 26 bases separating them. Here the CDR3 reads CSLRVRGSGLSSYNEQFF. In DNA, the CDR3 is TGCAGCCTCAGGGTGAGAGGCAGCGGCCTAAGCTCCTACAATGAGCAGTTCTTC.

The sample holds a few counts of this clonotype. One end of the junction varies from germline; a read error may be responsible. The chain's CDR3 is CASSSKYGQYF. In nucleotides, the CDR3 is TGTGCTAGCAGTTCCAAGTACGGGCAGTACTTC. This chain links TRBV12-3 or TRBV12-4 with TRBJ2-7; no clear D gene. The length of the CDR3 is 11 residues.

As concerns this clonotype: One end of the junction varies from germline; a read error may be responsible. This chain links TRBV20-1 with TRBJ1-3, with 7 bases that match TRBD1. Germline V CDR1 and CDR2: DFQATT, SNEGSKA (reference sequence). The CDR3 sequence is 15 residues long. The DNA of the CDR3 is TGCAGTGCAAGAGGGCAGGGGGTCTCTGGAAACACCATATATTTT. Protein: CSARGQGVSGNTIYF.

This clonotype was detected only a few times. The V gene is TRBV2, the J gene TRBJ1-4; a weak D match, TRBD1 (5 bases). The CDR3 is 15 residues long. Germline CDR1 is SNHLY and CDR2 is FYNNEI. Trimming shortened V by 6 bases and J by 6 bases, and 17 bases separated the two germline ends. The CDR3 bases are TGTGCCAGCAGGGACAATACAGGAATTTATGAAAAACTGTTTTTT. Its protein is CASRDNTGIYEKLFF. The full variable domain, its missing parts supplied by reference TRBV2 and TRBJ1-4, is EPEVTQTPSHQVTQMGQEVILRCVPISNHLYFYWYRQILGQKVEFLVSFYNNEISEKSEIFDDQFSVERPDGSNFTLKIRSTKLEDSAMYFCASRDNTGIYEKLFFGSGTQLSVL.

The table lists this clonotype with a few counts. J is TRBJ2-1 and V is TRBV19; 11 bases fit TRBD2. Germline V gives CDR1 LNHDA, CDR2 SQIVND (reference sequence). V was pared by 1 base and J by 1 base, with 6 bases of the junction left unmatched. This CDR3 contains 18 residues. CDR3 sequence (DNA): TGTGCCAGTAGTATAGTACTAGCGGGAGCGGGGTCCTACAATGAGCAGTTCTTC. It codes for CASSIVLAGAGSYNEQFF. The full variable domain, its missing parts supplied by reference TRBV19 and TRBJ2-1, is DGGITQSPKYLFRKEGQNVTLSCEQNLNHDAMYWYRQDPGQGLRLIYYSQIVNDFQKGDIAEGYSVSREKKESFPLTVTSAQKNPTAFYLCASSIVLAGAGSYNEQFFGPGTRLTVL.

This clonotype appeared a few times. The chain couples TRBV12-3 or TRBV12-4 to TRBJ1-2, with D possibly being TRBD1 (6 bases). The CDR3 has 14 amino acids. The germline V and J ends were trimmed by 7 bases and 4 bases, with 16 bases remaining between them. CDR3 in amino acids: CASTHPAGVYGYTF. In DNA, the CDR3 is TGTGCCAGCACCCACCCTGCAGGGGTCTATGGCTACACCTTC.

The V gene is TRBV11-2, the J gene TRBJ2-6; D call uncertain. Trimming stripped 3 bases from V and 1 base from J, with 10 bases between. The CDR3 consists of 16 residues. Germline CDR1 reads SGHAT; CDR2 reads FQNNGV. In DNA, the CDR3 is TGTGCCAGCAGCTTTTTAGTTTGGTCTGGGGCCAACGTCCTGACTTTC. As protein: CASSFLVWSGANVLTF.

The gene calls are TRBV6-5 and TRBJ1-2, with D perhaps TRBD1 (5 bases). Looked up from germline, CDR1 is MNHEY and CDR2 is SVGAGI. The CDR3 is 16 residues long. Deletions cut 0 bases from V and 5 bases from J, with 16 bases between. Written as DNA, the CDR3 is TGTGCCAGCAGTTACTCGAGGGGCAGAAGGTATTATGGCTACACCTTC. Translation gives CASSYSRGRRYYGYTF.

This clonotype was seen a handful of times. CDR3 sequence reads: CASSSRQYGEQFF. The CDR3 DNA is TGTGCCAGCAGTAGCCGACAGTATGGTGAGCAGTTCTTC. This sequence joins TRBV2 and TRBJ2-1, with a possible D match to TRBD1 (5 bases). Trimming cost V 5 bases and J 9 bases, with 14 bases left between them. In germline, CDR1 is SNHLY, CDR2 FYNNEI. The CDR3 has 13 amino acids. Full variable domain (remainder filled in from reference TRBV2 and TRBJ2-1): EPEVTQTPSHQVTQMGQEVILRCVPISNHLYFYWYRQILGQKVEFLVSFYNNEISEKSEIFDDQFSVERPDGSNFTLKIRSTKLEDSAMYFCASSSRQYGEQFFGPGTRLTVL.

This clonotype was counted a few times. The chain employs TRBV6-6 and TRBJ2-1; the D gene is possibly TRBD1 (5 bases). The J call may be mistaken, given a closer DNA end match to TRBJ2-7. Germline loops: CDR1 MNHNY, CDR2 SVGAGI (reference sequence). The CDR3 length is 13 residues. The CDR3 loop is CASSTGALYEQYF. The CDR3 DNA is TGTGCCAGTTCAACAGGAGCCCTCTACGAGCAGTACTTC.

A few counts support this clonotype. The chain has TRBV6-1 and TRBJ2-1; 9 nucleotides agree with TRBD2. V lost 7 bases, J lost 4 bases, and 14 bases stayed unmatched. Germline lookup yields CDR1 MNHNS and CDR2 SASEGT. This CDR3 has 17 residues. Here the CDR3 DNA reads TGTGCCAGCATCTCAAGGGGACTAGCCGAATTGTACAATGAGCAGTTCTTC. Its protein is CASISRGLAELYNEQFF.

The V gene is TRBV6-6, the J gene TRBJ1-4; maybe TRBD1 (5 bases). Deletions cut 5 bases from V and 5 bases from J, with 15 bases between. Germline V gene sequence: CDR1 MNHNY, CDR2 SVGAGI (reference sequence). The CDR3 totals 15 residues. CDR3 sequence (DNA): TGTGCCAGCAGTCACGAGACAGATCCAAATGAAAAACTGTTTTTT. This encodes CASSHETDPNEKLFF.

The chain has TRBV2 and TRBJ2-3; D may be TRBD2 (5 bases). CDR3 length: 15 amino acids. Trimming took 4 bases from V and 2 from J, leaving 13 bases between them. Germline V gene sequence: CDR1 SNHLY, CDR2 FYNNEI. The CDR3 protein is CASSGTSPHTDTQYF. The DNA for the CDR3 is TGTGCCAGCAGTGGGACTTCTCCCCACACAGATACGCAGTATTTT. The full variable domain, its missing parts supplied by reference TRBV2 and TRBJ2-3, is EPEVTQTPSHQVTQMGQEVILRCVPISNHLYFYWYRQILGQKVEFLVSFYNNEISEKSEIFDDQFSVERPDGSNFTLKIRSTKLEDSAMYFCASSGTSPHTDTQYFGPGTRLTVL.

The V and J genes are TRBV20-1 and TRBJ2-1, with unresolved D. The V end was cut by 3 bases, the J end by 3 bases, with 9 bases between. The CDR3 totals 13 residues. The germline V gene has CDR1 DFQATT and CDR2 SNEGSKA (reference sequence). This chain's CDR3 is CSARSLNYNEQFF. The CDR3 DNA reads TGCAGTGCTAGGTCCCTAAACTACAATGAGCAGTTCTTC.